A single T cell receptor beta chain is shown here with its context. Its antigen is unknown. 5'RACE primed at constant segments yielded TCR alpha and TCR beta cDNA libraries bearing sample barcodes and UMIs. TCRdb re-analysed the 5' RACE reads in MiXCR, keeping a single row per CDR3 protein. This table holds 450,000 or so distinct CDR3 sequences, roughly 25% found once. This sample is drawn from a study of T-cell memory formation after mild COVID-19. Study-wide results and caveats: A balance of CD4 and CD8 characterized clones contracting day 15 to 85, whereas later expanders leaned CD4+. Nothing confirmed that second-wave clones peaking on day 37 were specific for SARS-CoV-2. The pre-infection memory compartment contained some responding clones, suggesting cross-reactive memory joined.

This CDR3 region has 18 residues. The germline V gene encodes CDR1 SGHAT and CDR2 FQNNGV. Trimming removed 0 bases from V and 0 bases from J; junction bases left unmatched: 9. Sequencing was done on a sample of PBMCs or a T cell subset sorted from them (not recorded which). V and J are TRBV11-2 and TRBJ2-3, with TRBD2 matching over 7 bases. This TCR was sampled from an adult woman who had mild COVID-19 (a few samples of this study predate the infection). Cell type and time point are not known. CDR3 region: CASSLDGLGPLSTDTQYF. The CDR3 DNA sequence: TGTGCCAGCAGCTTAGATGGACTAGGGCCGTTAAGCACAGATACGCAGTATTTT.